This T cell receptor (beta chain) was sequenced during a study of blood T cells in healthy people across ages. Study-wide results and caveats: More naive CD4+ cells and higher diversity marked long-lived donors relative to aged donors.

Germline values: CDR1 DFQATT, CDR2 SNEGSKA (reference sequence). This CDR3 has 14 residues. The germline V and J ends were trimmed by 3 bases and 1 base, with 10 bases remaining between them. Next came a second PCR, run for about 6 to 12 cycles, which used a sample-barcoded 5' primer along with a J-beta primer mix. TCRdb used MiXCR to reprocess the 5' RACE reads, holding one entry per CDR3 protein. This table holds about 2 million distinct CDR3 sequences, 49% found once. Notes on this clonotype: Antigen specificity is unknown.

This sequence joins TRBV20-1 and TRBJ2-1, with a possible D match to TRBD2 (6 bases). Sequenced: blood. The receptor comes from a woman aged 40-49 years in good health. The CDR3 loop is CSARGGESYNEQFF. The DNA for the CDR3 is TGCAGTGCTAGGGGGGGAGAGTCCTACAATGAGCAGTTCTTC.